The present T cell receptor (beta chain) was sequenced within a study of blood T cell repertoires in COVID-19. Profiling relied on immunoSEQ multiplex PCR, and the TCRdb table lists in-frame clones only, not all of them. This sample has about 170,000 clones, with around 88% found just once. There are 17 residues in the CDR3. The chain combines TRBV21-1 with TRBJ1-2; TRBD1 is taken as the D call from the table, unchecked against the DNA. TRBV21-1 is marked as a pseudogene. The sample comprised peripheral blood. The clonotype comes from a woman between 65 and 79 years old who had recovered from COVID-19. The CDR3 is CASSTTSPPRRGYGYTF. CDR3 in DNA: TGTGCCAGCTCCACGACCTCTCCACCCCGCAGGGGTTATGGCTACACCTTC.